This T cell receptor beta chain was retrieved from a study of shared clonotypes between healthy human individuals. As for the study in general: A couple of women and a few men aged 18 to 49 served as donors. Points from the study as a whole: Incompleteness in sorted-subset sequencing, despite large depth, was shown by rarefaction. Naive CD4 clonotypes overlapped across several donors at 4.5% to 5.5%. Sampling used blood alone; tissue repertoires probably differ.

Comments on this clone: Its antigen is currently unknown.

Naive CD8 populations comprised CD45RO-negative cells positively selected for CCR7, excluding terminally differentiated effector memory CD45RA+ cells. The repertoire was sequenced with immunoSEQ multiplex PCR; TCRdb's copy has only in-frame clones and lacks some. The sample has roughly 2 million clones; just under 95% are singletons. V dropped 1 base and J dropped 1; count of bases not matched to a gene: 22. The CDR3 has 22 residues. Per the germline V gene, CDR1 is SNHLY and CDR2 is FYNNEI. The sequenced material came from naive CD8+ T cells sorted from blood. This TCR derives from a man younger than 35 in good health. The gene calls are TRBV2 and TRBJ2-5, with 9 nucleotides matching TRBD2. This chain's CDR3 is CASSEEGGGGAQYWFLQETQYF. The CDR3 DNA sequence: TGTGCCAGCAGTGAAGAAGGCGGCGGGGGGGCCCAGTACTGGTTCCTCCAAGAGACCCAGTACTTC.